Following are 20 T cell receptor beta chains from one sample sequenced in a study of blood T cells in healthy people across ages. Using a J-beta primer mix together with a sample-barcoded 5' primer, a second PCR was run for roughly 6 to 11 cycles. MiXCR, run by TCRdb on the 5' RACE reads, gives a single entry per CDR3 protein. The sample yields 710,000 or so distinct CDR3 sequences, roughly 32% seen once. Sample: blood. These receptors were collected from an elderly woman in good health.

This clonotype was found a few times. The chain employs TRBV5-1 and TRBJ2-7, with TRBD2 matching 9 bases. The CDR3 loop spans 16 amino acids. Germline assignment: CDR1 SGHRS and CDR2 YFSETQ. With V trimmed by 4 bases and J by 0 bases, 8 bases remained unmatched. Here the CDR3 reads CASSPHVAGDSYEQYF. The CDR3 DNA follows: TGCGCCAGCAGCCCCCATGTAGCGGGGGACTCCTACGAGCAGTACTTC.

Concerning this clonotype: This may stem from a read error, because a much larger clone lies one nucleotide away. This rearrangement joins TRBV7-7 to TRBJ2-5; D gene uncertain. The CDR3 runs to 15 residues. Germline V lookup: CDR1 SSHAT, CDR2 FNYEAQ (reference sequence). CDR3 protein: CASSLSQSSCNEQYF. In DNA, the CDR3 is TGTGCTAGCAGCTTATCCCAGAGCTCCTGCAATGAGCAGTACTTC.

This clonotype was observed at least ten times. The rearrangement links TRBV9 to TRBJ2-3, with TRBD2 as a possible D gene (7 bases). CDR1 SGDLS and CDR2 YYNGEE come from the germline V gene. There are 16 residues in the CDR3. Trimming left V 4 bases short and J 2 bases short, with 17 bases between. For the CDR3, the DNA is TGTGCCAGCAGCTCCGGCCGGGGGGCCCTCACAGATACGCAGTATTTT. Protein sequence: CASSSGRGALTDTQYF.

Only a few counts were recorded for this clonotype. The J gene is TRBJ2-1, the V gene TRBV11-3; D is perhaps TRBD2 (5 bases). CDR3 length equals 16 residues. Trimming stripped 3 bases from V and 2 bases from J, with 14 bases between. The germline V gene has CDR1 SGHNT and CDR2 YENEEA. The CDR3 region has the DNA TGTGCCAGCAGCTTCCAGCGGAGTTCTACCTACAATGAGCAGTTCTTC. Translating it yields CASSFQRSSTYNEQFF.

As concerns this clonotype: A junction end diverges from the germline sequence, so it may reflect a read error. The V and J genes are TRBV10-3 and TRBJ2-5; 7 bases agree with TRBD1. The J call is doubtful: the DNA matches TRBJ2-4 better. The CDR3 sequence is 15 residues long. Germline V CDR1 and CDR2: ENHRY, SYGVKD. CDR3 coding DNA: TGTGCCTTCAGTGAGACAAGGGGGCACCAAAACATTCAGTACTTC. This translates into CAFSETRGHQNIQYF.

This clonotype has at least ten counts. The chain combines TRBV12-3 or TRBV12-4 with TRBJ2-5, with a possible D match to TRBD2 (7 bases). CDR3 length: 14 amino acids. V lost 7 bases to trimming and J lost 1 base, with 13 bases between them. The chain's CDR3 is CASTIGGPQETQYF. The CDR3, as DNA: TGTGCCAGCACCATCGGGGGGCCCCAAGAGACCCAGTACTTC.

This clonotype was seen many times. CDR3 in amino acids: CASMGSGIDAGELFF. For the CDR3, the DNA is TGTGCCAGCATGGGTTCGGGGATAGACGCCGGGGAGCTGTTTTTT. This sequence joins TRBV9 and TRBJ2-2; D might be TRBD2 (5 bases). The CDR3 runs 15 residues. V lost 6 bases, J lost 6 bases, and 18 bases lay in between. Looked up from germline, CDR1 is SGDLS and CDR2 is YYNGEE.

Only a few counts were recorded for this clonotype. The chain combines TRBV12-3 or TRBV12-4 with TRBJ1-6; D is unclear. V lost 2 bases and J lost 5, with 7 bases in between. The CDR3 is 14 amino acids. CDR3 DNA: TGTGCCAGCAGTTTACGGCAGCATAATTCACCCCTCCACTTT. This sequence encodes CASSLRQHNSPLHF.

To note about this clonotype: A read error is possible here, since a much larger clone lies one base away. The V gene is TRBV9, the J gene TRBJ2-3; no clear D gene. From germline, CDR1 is SGDLS and CDR2 YYNGEE. The CDR3 has 13 amino acids. The CDR3 region is CTSSVSTRDTQYF. DNA of the CDR3: TGTACCAGCAGCGTATCAACCCGAGATACGCAGTATTTT.

The gene calls are TRBV6-6 and TRBJ2-5; D remains ambiguous. This CDR3 region has 12 residues. V was shortened by 0 bases and J by 5 bases, with 4 bases between the two germline ends. Germline CDR1 MNHNY, CDR2 SVGAGI (reference sequence). The CDR3: CASSYSTETQYF. CDR3 DNA: TGTGCCAGCAGTTACTCGACCGAGACCCAGTACTTC.

Turning to this clonotype: One end of the junction does not line up with germline, which may come from a read error. V is TRBV11-2 and J is TRBJ2-7, with D possibly TRBD1 on 5 matching bases. Gene TRBJ2-5 matches the end of the DNA better, so the J call may be wrong. CDR1 is SGHAT, CDR2 FQNNGV, per germline. The CDR3 has 15 amino acids. This CDR3 is CAGSLELQGSETQYF. Written as DNA, the CDR3 is TGTGCCGGCAGCTTAGAGTTGCAGGGTAGCGAGACCCAGTACTTC.

This clonotype was counted ten times or more. The chain recombines TRBV20-1 with TRBJ2-1, with D unclear. The CDR3 is 15 amino acids. Trimming took 5 bases from V and 0 from J, leaving 14 bases between them. Germline values: CDR1 DFQATT, CDR2 SNEGSKA (reference sequence). CDR3 residues: CSAVPTPSSYNEQFF. CDR3 DNA: TGCAGTGCTGTGCCGACACCTAGCTCCTACAATGAGCAGTTCTTC.

The chain employs TRBV15 and TRBJ2-1, with unresolved D. V was pared by 0 bases and J by 11 bases, with 11 bases between. The CDR3 loop spans 13 amino acids. CDR1 and CDR2 (germline): LNHNV, YYDKDF (reference sequence). CDR3 nucleotide sequence: TGTGCCACCAGCAGAGATGAAGCCCGGAAGCAGTTCTTC. This sequence encodes CATSRDEARKQFF.

This rearrangement joins TRBV9 to TRBJ1-3; a weak D match, TRBD1 (6 bases). V was shortened by 3 bases and J by 8 bases, with 15 bases between the two germline ends. This CDR3 has 14 residues. In germline, CDR1 is SGDLS, CDR2 YYNGEE. CDR3 DNA sequence: TGTGCCAGCAGCGCGACAGGAGCTGGGGACACCATATATTTT. Protein: CASSATGAGDTIYF.

The chain is built from TRBV5-1 and TRBJ2-7, with a tentative D call TRBD1 (5 bases). From germline, CDR1 is SGHRS and CDR2 YFSETQ. This CDR3 spans 14 amino acids. V gave up 2 bases and J gave up 3 bases, with 12 bases separating them. CDR3 in DNA: TGCGCCAGCAGCTTTTGGGGCAGAGTCTACGAGCAGTACTTC. Translated, it gives CASSFWGRVYEQYF.

A few counts support this clonotype. A clone one base away is much larger, so this may be a read error. The V call is TRBV7-2, the J call TRBJ2-7; 7 nucleotides match TRBD1. This CDR3 contains 14 residues. Trimming took 7 bases from V and 2 from J; bases not matched to a gene: 8. Germline assignment: CDR1 SGHTA and CDR2 FQGNSA. The CDR3 region has the DNA TGTGCCAGCAACCGGGACAGTCATACCTACGAGCAGTACTTC. Protein product: CASNRDSHTYEQYF.

CDR3 sequence (DNA): TGTGCCAGCAGCGCAAGGGACAAATGGAACACTGAAGCTTTCTTT. Translated: CASSARDKWNTEAFF. The chain has TRBV7-9 and TRBJ1-1; D possibly corresponds to TRBD1 (6 bases). The V gene's germline CDR1 is SEHNR and CDR2 FQNEAQ (reference sequence). The length of the CDR3 is 15 residues. The V end was cut by 5 bases, the J end by 1 base, with 14 bases between.

Worth noting for this clonotype: With a much larger clone just one base away, this may be a read error. The chain combines TRBV6-6 with TRBJ1-2; tentatively, D is TRBD1 (5 bases). The CDR3 covers 14 residues. CDR1 and CDR2 (germline): MNHNY, SVGAGI (reference sequence). Deletions cut 7 bases from V and 7 bases from J, with 19 bases between. CDR3 sequence reads: CASNRSGQGCGYTF. The CDR3 nucleotides read TGTGCCAGCAACCGAAGTGGGCAGGGCTGTGGCTACACCTTC.

This clonotype was detected ten times or more. The gene calls are TRBV6-5 and TRBJ1-5; tentatively, D is TRBD1 (5 bases). Germline V gene data show CDR1 as MNHEY and CDR2 as SVGAGI. This CDR3 comprises 15 residues. Trimming cost V 2 bases and J 6 bases, with 14 bases left between them. The CDR3 region is CASSYSRDGGQPQHF. The CDR3 DNA reads TGTGCCAGCAGTTACAGCCGGGACGGAGGTCAGCCCCAGCATTTT.

The CDR3 sequence: CASSSGDIQYF. CDR3 DNA sequence: TGTGCCAGCAGTTCGGGAGATATTCAGTACTTC. The chain links TRBV12-3 or TRBV12-4 to TRBJ2-4; the D gene is possibly TRBD2 (6 bases). V was pared by 4 bases and J by 10 bases, with 8 bases between. The CDR3 totals 11 residues.